The entry that follows covers one T cell receptor (beta chain) sequence. The antigen is not known. The sample belongs to a study of T cell responses to AZD1222 COVID-19 vaccine. Study-wide results and limits: The repertoires were collected only after the peak T cell response. Close to half of spike-specific TCRs reportedly recognize unmutated variant regions.

Profiled with immunoSEQ multiplex PCR; TCRdb holds only in-frame clones, not every one. The table records some 200,000 clones, roughly nine tenths of them present only once. There are 14 residues in the CDR3. Trimming took 1 base from V and 0 from J, leaving 7 bases between them. Germline-derived CDR1 and CDR2 are LGHDT and YNNKEL (reference sequence). The sequencing here drew on peripheral blood, taken 28 days after the second AZD1222 dose. The receptor was isolated from an adult who received the AZD1222 COVID-19 vaccine. The chain uses TRBV3-1 (or the pseudogene TRBV3-2) and TRBJ2-7; D call uncertain. CDR3 nucleotide sequence: TGTGCCAGCAGCCAAGGTGGAACCTCCTACGAGCAGTACTTC. This codes for CASSQGGTSYEQYF.